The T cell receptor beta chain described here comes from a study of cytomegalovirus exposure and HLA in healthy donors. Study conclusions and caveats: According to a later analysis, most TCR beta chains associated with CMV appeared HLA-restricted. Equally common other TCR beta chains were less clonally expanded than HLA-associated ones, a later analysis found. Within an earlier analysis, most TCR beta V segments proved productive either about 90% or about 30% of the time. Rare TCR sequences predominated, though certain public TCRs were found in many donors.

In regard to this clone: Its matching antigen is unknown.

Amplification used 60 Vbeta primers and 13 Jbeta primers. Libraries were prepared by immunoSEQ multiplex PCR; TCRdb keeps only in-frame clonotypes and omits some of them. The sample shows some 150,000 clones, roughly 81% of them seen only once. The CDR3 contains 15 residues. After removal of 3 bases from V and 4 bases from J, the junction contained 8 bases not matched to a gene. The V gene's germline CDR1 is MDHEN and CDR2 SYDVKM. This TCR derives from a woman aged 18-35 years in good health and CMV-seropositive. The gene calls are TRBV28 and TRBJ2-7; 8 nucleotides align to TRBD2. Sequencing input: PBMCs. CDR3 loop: CASSFGVAGRYEQYF. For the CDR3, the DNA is TGTGCCAGCAGTTTTGGGGTAGCGGGGAGGTACGAGCAGTACTTC.